These T cell receptor beta chains were read from a single sample in a study of blood T cells in healthy people across ages. TCRdb itself ran the 5' RACE reads through MiXCR, one entry per CDR3 protein. Among 800,000 to 950,000 distinct CDR3 sequences listed, roughly 34% were seen once. Sequenced: blood. The receptors originated from a man in his late teens or twenties in good health. The CDR3 runs from the conserved cysteine through the conserved F or W. The order of the fields is J gene, clone size, D gene, V gene, CDR3 DNA, CDR3 protein. The D gene is left open where the match is weak. A row's size may be missing; if present it is once, few, many or a size class.

>TRBJ2-7|many|NA|TRBV4-3
TGCGCCAGCAGCCAAGAGTTTCCGTCCTACGAGCAGTACTTC
CASSQEFPSYEQYF
>TRBJ2-1|few|NA|TRBV28
TGTGCCAGCAAGGGCTACAATGAGCAGTTCTTC
CASKGYNEQFF
>TRBJ2-3|few|TRBD2|TRBV3-1
TGTGCCAGCAGCCAAGACCCCCGACTAGCAGCTTACACAGATACGCAGTATTTT
CASSQDPRLAAYTDTQYF
>TRBJ1-1|NA|TRBD1|TRBV20-1
TGCAGTGCTAGGCTGACAGGGGCCCCGGGAACTGAAGCTTTCTTT
CSARLTGAPGTEAFF
>TRBJ2-1|NA|NA|TRBV29-1
TGCAGCGTTGGGCCTAGCAGGGGCTACAATGAGCAGTTCTTC
CSVGPSRGYNEQFF
>TRBJ2-1|NA|TRBD1|TRBV12-3/TRBV12-4
TGTGCCAGCAGGACGACAGGGCATCTGTACAATGAGCAGTTCTTC
CASRTTGHLYNEQFF
>TRBJ2-5|NA|TRBD1|TRBV19
TGTGCCAGTACCCCGAGAAGGGACAGGGACAATGAGCAGTACTTC
CASTPRRDRDNEQYF
>TRBJ2-3|once|TRBD2|TRBV7-2
TGTGCCAGCAGCTTAGCGGGGAGCGGGAGAGGGGGCACAGATACGCAGTATTTT
CASSLAGSGRGGTDTQYF
>TRBJ2-7|NA|TRBD1|TRBV9
TGTGCCAGCGGGAGGGGGACAGGGGTTCACGAGCAGTACTTC
CASGRGTGVHEQYF
>TRBJ2-3|NA|TRBD1|TRBV7-9
TGTGCCAGCAGTCCTCGCAAGGTTTACAGGGGGCATGTAGATACGCAGTATTTT
CASSPRKVYRGHVDTQYF
>TRBJ2-7|few|NA|TRBV4-3
TGCGCCAGCAGCCAAGACGCCAGGGGAAATGTTAAATACGAGCAGTACTTC
CASSQDARGNVKYEQYF
>TRBJ2-3|few|TRBD1|TRBV5-1
TGCGCCAGCAGCTTCGACAGGGTCCCAGATACGCAGTATTTT
CASSFDRVPDTQYF
>TRBJ2-7|NA|NA|TRBV7-3
TGTGCCAGCAGCTTACTATGGACGGAATCCTACAATGAGCAGTACTTC
CASSLLWTESYNEQYF
>TRBJ2-2|few|TRBD1|TRBV5-1
TGCGCCAGCAGCTCGCAGGGGGCGCACAACACCGGGGAGCTGTTTTTT
CASSSQGAHNTGELFF
>TRBJ2-2|NA|TRBD1|TRBV9
TGTGCCAGCAGCGTACAAGACAGGGCCTCCGGGGAGCTGTTTTTT
CASSVQDRASGELFF
>TRBJ1-2|NA|NA|TRBV10-3
TGTGCCATCGGTGAGTCATCCGGGAACTATGGCTACACCTTC
CAIGESSGNYGYTF
>TRBJ1-5|NA|NA|TRBV12-3/TRBV12-4
TGTGCCAGCAGTGTAGGTACCCGCCAGCCCCAGCATTTT
CASSVGTRQPQHF
>TRBJ2-1|few|NA|TRBV10-3
TGTGCCATCAGTGAGTCTGGACCCTGGGGTGAGCAGTTCTTC
CAISESGPWGEQFF
>TRBJ2-6|few|TRBD1|TRBV29-1
TGCAGCGTTGAAGAAGGGACAGCTGGGGCCAACGTCCTGACTTTC
CSVEEGTAGANVLTF
>TRBJ1-1|NA|NA|TRBV2
TGTGCCAGCAGTGCTGTTACTGAAGCTTTCTTT
CASSAVTEAFF
>TRBJ2-3|many|TRBD1|TRBV7-9
TGTGCCAGCAGCCTGCTGAGGCACCGGGACAGGGTCTCAGATACGCAGTATTTT
CASSLLRHRDRVSDTQYF
>TRBJ2-1|NA|TRBD1|TRBV20-1
TGCAGTGCTAGAGTGCCCGGGACAGGGCACAATGAGCAGTTCTTC
CSARVPGTGHNEQFF
>TRBJ1-3|NA|NA|TRBV4-2
TGTGCCAGCAGCCAAGATCTAATGGGCGGCACCATATATTTT
CASSQDLMGGTIYF
>TRBJ2-5|few|NA|TRBV28
TGTGCCAGCAGTTTAGATCCAGCTGGTGGGCAAGAGACCCAGTACTTC
CASSLDPAGGQETQYF